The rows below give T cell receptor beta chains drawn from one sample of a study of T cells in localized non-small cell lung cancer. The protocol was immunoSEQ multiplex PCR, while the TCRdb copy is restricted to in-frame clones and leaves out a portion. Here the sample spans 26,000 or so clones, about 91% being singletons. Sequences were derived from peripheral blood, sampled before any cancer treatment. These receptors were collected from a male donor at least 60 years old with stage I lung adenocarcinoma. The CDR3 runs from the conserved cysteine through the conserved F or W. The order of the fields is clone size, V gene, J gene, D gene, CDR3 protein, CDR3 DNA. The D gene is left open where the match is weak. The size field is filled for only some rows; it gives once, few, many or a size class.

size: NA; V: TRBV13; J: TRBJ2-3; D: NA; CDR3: CASSQGGRADDTQYF; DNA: TGTGCCAGCAGCCAGGGGGGGCGGGCTGACGATACGCAGTATTTT
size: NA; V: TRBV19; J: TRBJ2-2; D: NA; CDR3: CASSILRDGNTGELFF; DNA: TGTGCCAGTAGTATCCTCCGGGACGGTAACACCGGGGAGCTGTTTTTT
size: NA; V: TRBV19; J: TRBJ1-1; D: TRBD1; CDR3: CASHPTGVNTEAFF; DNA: TGTGCCAGCCACCCCACAGGGGTGAACACTGAAGCTTTCTTT
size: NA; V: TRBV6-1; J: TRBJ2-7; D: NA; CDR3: CASSEPGRRWDEQYF; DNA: TGTGCCAGCAGTGAACCGGGCCGCCGGTGGGACGAGCAGTACTTC
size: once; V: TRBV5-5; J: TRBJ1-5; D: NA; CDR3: CASSFGDSNQPQHF; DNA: TGTGCCAGCAGCTTCGGGGATAGCAATCAGCCCCAGCATTTT
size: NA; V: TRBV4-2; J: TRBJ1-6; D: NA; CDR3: CASSQDGPETSPLHF; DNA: TGTGCCAGCAGCCAAGATGGACCGGAGACCTCACCCCTCCACTTT
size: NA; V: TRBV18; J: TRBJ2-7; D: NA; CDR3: CASSPQGSGFEQYF; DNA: TGTGCCAGCTCACCACAGGGATCGGGCTTCGAGCAGTACTTC
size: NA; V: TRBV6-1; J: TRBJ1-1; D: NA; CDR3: CASSPQQGLEAFF; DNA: TGTGCCAGCAGTCCGCAACAGGGACTTGAAGCTTTCTTT
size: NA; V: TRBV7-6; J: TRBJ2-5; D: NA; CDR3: CASSLHAGGQETQYF; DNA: TGTGCCAGCAGCTTACACGCAGGCGGACAAGAGACCCAGTACTTC
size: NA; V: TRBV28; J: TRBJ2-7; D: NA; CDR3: CASSPGIYEQYF; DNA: TGTGCCAGCAGTCCGGGGATCTACGAGCAGTACTTC
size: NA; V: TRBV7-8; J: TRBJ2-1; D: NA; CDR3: CASSLVRLTSSYNEQFF; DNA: TGTGCCAGCAGCTTAGTGCGGCTCACGAGCTCCTACAATGAGCAGTTCTTC
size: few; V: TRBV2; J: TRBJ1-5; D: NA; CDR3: CASSEGLSNQPQHF; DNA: TGTGCCAGCAGTGAGGGTCTCAGCAATCAGCCCCAGCATTTT
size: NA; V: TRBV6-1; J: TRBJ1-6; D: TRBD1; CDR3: CASSEEGTGGSPLHF; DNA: TGTGCCAGCAGTGAAGAGGGGACAGGGGGGTCACCCCTCCACTTT
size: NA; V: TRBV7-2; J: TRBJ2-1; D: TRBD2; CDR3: CASSAWTSGGQGYYNEQFF; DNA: TGTGCCAGCAGCGCCTGGACTAGCGGGGGCCAGGGTTACTACAATGAGCAGTTCTTC
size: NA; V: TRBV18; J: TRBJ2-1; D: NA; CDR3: CASSPGDRVSSYNEQFF; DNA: TGTGCCAGCTCACCAGGTGATAGAGTAAGCTCCTACAATGAGCAGTTCTTC
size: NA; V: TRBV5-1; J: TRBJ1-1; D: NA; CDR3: CASSLRGGNTEAFF; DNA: TGCGCCAGCAGCTTGAGAGGGGGGAACACTGAAGCTTTCTTT
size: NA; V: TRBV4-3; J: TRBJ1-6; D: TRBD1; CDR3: CASSQDWTGRSPLHF; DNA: TGCGCCAGCAGCCAGGACTGGACAGGCCGGTCACCCCTCCACTTT
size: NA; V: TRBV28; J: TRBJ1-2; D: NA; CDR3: CASSFMADYGYTF; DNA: TGTGCCAGCAGTTTTATGGCAGATTATGGCTACACCTTC
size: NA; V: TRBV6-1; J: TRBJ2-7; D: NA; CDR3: CASEKALSPYEQYF; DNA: TGTGCCAGCGAGAAAGCGTTGTCCCCCTACGAGCAGTACTTC
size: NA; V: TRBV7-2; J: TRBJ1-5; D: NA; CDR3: CASRPESQPQHF; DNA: TGTGCCAGCAGGCCTGAAAGTCAGCCCCAGCATTTT
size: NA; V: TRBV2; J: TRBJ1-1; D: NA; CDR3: CASSSGIGTEAFF; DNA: TGTGCCAGCAGTTCGGGTATAGGGACTGAAGCTTTCTTT
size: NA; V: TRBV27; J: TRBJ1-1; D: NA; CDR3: CASSLLTATTAFF; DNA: TGTGCCAGCAGTTTACTGACAGCCACAACGGCTTTCTTT
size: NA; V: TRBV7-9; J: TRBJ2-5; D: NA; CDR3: CASSLSRQDRGETQYF; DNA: TGTGCCAGCAGCTTATCCAGGCAGGATCGTGGGGAGACCCAGTACTTC
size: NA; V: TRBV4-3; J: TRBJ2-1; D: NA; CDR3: CASSQAGARGANNEQFF; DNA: TGCGCCAGCAGCCAAGCGGGGGCCAGGGGCGCTAACAATGAGCAGTTCTTC
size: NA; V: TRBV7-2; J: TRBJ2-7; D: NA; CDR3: CASSLLGGAGEQYF; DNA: TGTGCCAGCAGCTTATTGGGGGGGGCTGGCGAGCAGTACTTC
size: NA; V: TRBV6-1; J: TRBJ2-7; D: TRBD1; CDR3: CASSDPGTGQRSYEQYF; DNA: TGTGCCAGCAGTGACCCAGGGACAGGGCAACGTTCCTACGAGCAGTACTTC
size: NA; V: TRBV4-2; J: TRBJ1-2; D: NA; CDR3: CASSQDTIRTNGYTF; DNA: TGTGCCAGCAGCCAAGATACGATCAGGACTAATGGCTACACCTTC
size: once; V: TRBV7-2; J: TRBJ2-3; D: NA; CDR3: CASSLDTGPDTQYF; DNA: TGTGCCAGCAGCTTAGATACGGGGCCAGATACGCAGTATTTT
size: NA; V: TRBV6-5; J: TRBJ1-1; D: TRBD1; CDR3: CASRNDRGRNTEAFF; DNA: TGTGCCAGCAGGAACGACAGGGGAAGGAACACTGAAGCTTTCTTT
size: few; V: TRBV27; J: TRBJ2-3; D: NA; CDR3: CASSQIYVGTDTQYF; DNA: TGTGCCAGCAGCCAGATTTATGTCGGCACAGATACGCAGTATTTT
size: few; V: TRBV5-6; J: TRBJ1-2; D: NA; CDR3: CASSFPGYGYTF; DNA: TGTGCCAGCAGCTTTCCGGGGTATGGCTACACCTTC
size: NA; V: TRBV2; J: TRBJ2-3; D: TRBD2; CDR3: CASSGVSGDGTDTQYF; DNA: TGTGCCAGCAGTGGAGTTAGCGGGGATGGAACAGATACGCAGTATTTT
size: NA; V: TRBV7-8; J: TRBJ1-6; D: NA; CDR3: CASSLEVGNSPLHF; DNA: TGTGCCAGCAGCTTAGAGGTGGGGAATTCACCCCTCCACTTT
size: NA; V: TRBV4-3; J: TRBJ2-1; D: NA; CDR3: CASSQDVTLYNEQFF; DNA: TGCGCCAGCAGCCAGGATGTTACACTGTACAATGAGCAGTTCTTC
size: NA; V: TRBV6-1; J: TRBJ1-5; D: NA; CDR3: CASRSSRNQPQHF; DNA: TGTGCCAGCAGGTCTTCCCGCAACCAGCCCCAGCATTTT
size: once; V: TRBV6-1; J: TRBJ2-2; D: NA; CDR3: CASSEVSVSTGELFF; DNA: TGTGCCAGCAGTGAAGTGTCAGTTTCCACCGGGGAGCTGTTTTTT
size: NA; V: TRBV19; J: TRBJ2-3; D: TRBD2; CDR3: CASTPVAGGTDTQYF; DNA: TGTGCCAGTACTCCTGTAGCGGGCGGGACAGATACGCAGTATTTT
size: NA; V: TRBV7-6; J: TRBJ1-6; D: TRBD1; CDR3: CASSGRTGNSPLHF; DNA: TGTGCCAGCAGCGGGCGGACAGGAAATTCACCCCTCCACTTT
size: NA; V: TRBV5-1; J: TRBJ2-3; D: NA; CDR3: CASSQGRGPSSTDTQYF; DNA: TGCGCCAGCAGCCAAGGACGGGGCCCCTCCAGCACAGATACGCAGTATTTT
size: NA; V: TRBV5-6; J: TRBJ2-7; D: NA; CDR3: CASSLERLEQYF; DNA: TGTGCCAGCAGCTTGGAGCGGCTCGAGCAGTACTTC
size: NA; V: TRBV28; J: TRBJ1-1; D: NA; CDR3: CASSLTLGNTEAFF; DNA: TGTGCCAGCAGTTTAACTCTGGGGAACACTGAAGCTTTCTTT
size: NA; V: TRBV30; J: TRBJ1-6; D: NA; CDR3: CAWTDSFARSNSPLHF; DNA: TGTGCCTGGACCGACTCCTTCGCACGGAGTAATTCACCCCTCCACTTT
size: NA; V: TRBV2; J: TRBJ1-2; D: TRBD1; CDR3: CARQGEGGYTF; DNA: TGTGCCAGGCAGGGGGAGGGGGGCTACACCTTC
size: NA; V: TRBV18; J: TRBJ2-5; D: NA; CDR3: CASSPPSGQETQYF; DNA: TGTGCCAGCTCACCACCCTCAGGGCAAGAGACCCAGTACTTC
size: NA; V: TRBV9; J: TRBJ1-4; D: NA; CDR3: CASSVGRLNEKLFF; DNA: TGTGCCAGCAGCGTTGGTCGGCTGAATGAAAAACTGTTTTTT
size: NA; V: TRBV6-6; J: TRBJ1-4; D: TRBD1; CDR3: CASSRDSRGEKLFF; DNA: TGTGCCAGCAGCAGGGACAGCAGGGGGGAAAAACTGTTTTTT
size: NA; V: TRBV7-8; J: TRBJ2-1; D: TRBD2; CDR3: CASSSGLAGGNEQFF; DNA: TGTGCCAGCAGCTCCGGACTAGCGGGGGGAAATGAGCAGTTCTTC
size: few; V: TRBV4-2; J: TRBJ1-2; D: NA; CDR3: CASSQDRFSYGYTF; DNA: TGTGCCAGCAGCCAAGACAGGTTCTCCTATGGCTACACCTTC
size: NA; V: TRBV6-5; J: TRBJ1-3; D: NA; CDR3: CASSFGPVRSGNTIYF; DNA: TGTGCCAGCAGTTTCGGACCGGTCCGCTCTGGAAACACCATATATTTT
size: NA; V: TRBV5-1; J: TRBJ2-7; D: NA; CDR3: CASSLEDSYEQYF; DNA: TGCGCCAGCAGCTTGGAAGACAGCTACGAGCAGTACTTC
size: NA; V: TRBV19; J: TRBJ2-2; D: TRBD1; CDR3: CASIGQGRVRNGELFF; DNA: TGTGCCAGTATTGGACAGGGCCGCGTGAGGAACGGGGAGCTGTTTTTT
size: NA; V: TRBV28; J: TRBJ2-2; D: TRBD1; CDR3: CASIQGQWDTGELFF; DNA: TGTGCCAGCATTCAGGGACAGTGGGACACCGGGGAGCTGTTTTTT
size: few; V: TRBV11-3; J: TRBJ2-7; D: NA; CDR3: CASSLGAGTRDEQYF; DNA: TGTGCCAGCAGCTTAGGGGCCGGGACTCGGGACGAGCAGTACTTC
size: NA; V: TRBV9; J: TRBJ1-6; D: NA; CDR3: CASGTGDSPLHF; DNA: TGTGCCAGTGGGACGGGAGATTCACCCCTCCACTTT
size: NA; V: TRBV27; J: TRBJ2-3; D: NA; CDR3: CASRTDSSYTDTQYF; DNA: TGTGCCAGCAGGACCGACAGTTCGTACACAGATACGCAGTATTTT